This record concerns one TCR beta chain sequence. Its cognate antigen is unknown. The sample belongs to a study of cytomegalovirus exposure and HLA in healthy donors. Overall study findings and caveats: CMV antigen specificity was confirmed in vitro for a few CMV-associated chains. The only immune exposure information that was available was CMV serostatus. DRB1 showed the most TCR associations and HLA-C the fewest in a later analysis, as rates varied by HLA locus.

Primers: 60 Vbeta forward and 13 Jbeta reverse. Method: immunoSEQ multiplex PCR; TCRdb's copy keeps in-frame clones and lacks some. The sample lists 150,000 to 200,000 clones, 87% occurring once. Trimming cost V 8 bases and J 0 bases; bases outside gene matches: 8. Germline lookup yields CDR1 MNHNS and CDR2 SASEGT. This CDR3 has 15 amino acids. The J gene is TRBJ2-3, the V gene TRBV6-1; 7 nucleotides line up with TRBD1. The TCR comes from a boy younger than 10 in good health and CMV-seronegative. The sample was PBMCs. CDR3: CASGQASPSTDTQYF. DNA for the CDR3: TGTGCCAGCGGACAGGCTTCTCCTAGCACAGATACGCAGTATTTT.